These T cell receptor beta chains were read from a single sample in a study of CD8 T cells in ankylosing spondylitis. One entry per CDR3 protein, called by TCRdb with MiXCR from the 5' RACE reads. Of around 160,000 distinct CDR3 sequences listed, 11% are singletons. The sample taken for sequencing was blood, either unsorted or a sorted T cell fraction (not recorded which). The source is a male donor with ankylosing spondylitis or in good health (not recorded which). CDR3s include the opening cysteine and the closing phenylalanine or tryptophan. The D gene is left open where the match is weak. Size values are once, few and many counts, or a class for expanded clones, and some rows have none.

j_gene: TRBJ2-1
v_gene: TRBV7-2
abundance: few
d_gene: NA
CDR3aa: CASSSWADPRSIEQFF
CDR3nt: TGTGCCAGCAGCTCCTGGGCTGACCCCCGGTCGATTGAGCAGTTCTTC

j_gene: TRBJ2-2
v_gene: TRBV24-1
abundance: many
d_gene: NA
CDR3aa: CATSGYRTGELFF
CDR3nt: TGTGCCACCAGTGGATACCGCACCGGGGAGCTGTTTTTT

j_gene: TRBJ2-7
v_gene: TRBV3-1
abundance: NA
d_gene: NA
CDR3aa: CASSPQAVVIGYEQYF
CDR3nt: TGTGCCAGCAGCCCCCAGGCGGTCGTGATAGGGTACGAGCAGTACTTC

j_gene: TRBJ1-4
v_gene: TRBV6-1
abundance: few
d_gene: TRBD1
CDR3aa: CASSRGQGGEKLFF
CDR3nt: TGTGCCAGCAGCCGCGGACAGGGTGGAGAAAAACTGTTTTTT

j_gene: TRBJ2-3
v_gene: TRBV29-1
abundance: few
d_gene: TRBD1
CDR3aa: CSVEDLGTGWSADTQYF
CDR3nt: TGCAGCGTTGAAGATTTGGGGACAGGGTGGTCGGCAGATACGCAGTATTTT

j_gene: TRBJ2-3
v_gene: TRBV11-2
abundance: NA
d_gene: NA
CDR3aa: CASSLERPGSADTQYF
CDR3nt: TGTGCCAGCAGCTTAGAGCGACCGGGGTCCGCAGATACGCAGTATTTT

j_gene: TRBJ1-2
v_gene: TRBV5-1
abundance: many
d_gene: TRBD1
CDR3aa: CASSLEQGVVYGYTF
CDR3nt: TGCGCCAGCAGCTTGGAACAGGGGGTTGTCTATGGCTACACCTTC

j_gene: TRBJ2-7
v_gene: TRBV20-1
abundance: NA
d_gene: TRBD2
CDR3aa: CSAWTGGYEQYF
CDR3nt: TGCAGTGCTTGGACGGGAGGCTACGAGCAGTACTTC

j_gene: TRBJ2-5
v_gene: TRBV29-1
abundance: many
d_gene: TRBD1
CDR3aa: CSVDRTSARDRSQETQYF
CDR3nt: TGCAGCGTTGATCGCACCTCCGCCCGGGACAGGTCTCAAGAGACCCAGTACTTC

j_gene: TRBJ2-4
v_gene: TRBV7-2
abundance: many
d_gene: NA
CDR3aa: CASSLGGHIQYF
CDR3nt: TGTGCCAGCAGCTTAGGTGGACACATTCAGTACTTC

j_gene: TRBJ1-1
v_gene: TRBV6-2/TRBV6-3
abundance: few
d_gene: NA
CDR3aa: CASSYTRGGRTEAFF
CDR3nt: TGTGCCAGCAGTTACACCCGAGGGGGACGCACTGAAGCTTTCTTT

j_gene: TRBJ2-2
v_gene: TRBV20-1
abundance: many
d_gene: NA
CDR3aa: CSAGFGANAGELFF
CDR3nt: TGCAGTGCTGGGTTCGGGGCCAACGCCGGGGAGCTGTTTTTT

j_gene: TRBJ2-3
v_gene: TRBV7-9
abundance: NA
d_gene: TRBD1
CDR3aa: CASSPHSGTGPTDTQYF
CDR3nt: TGTGCCAGCAGCCCCCATTCGGGGACAGGCCCTACAGATACGCAGTATTTT

j_gene: TRBJ2-1
v_gene: TRBV5-7
abundance: many
d_gene: TRBD1
CDR3aa: CASSLGDRVSPNEQFF
CDR3nt: TGTGCCAGCAGCTTGGGGGACAGGGTAAGCCCCAATGAGCAGTTCTTC

j_gene: TRBJ1-1
v_gene: TRBV27
abundance: NA
d_gene: NA
CDR3aa: CASRSGTGGIEAFF
CDR3nt: TGTGCCAGCAGGTCCGGTACTGGGGGCATTGAAGCTTTCTTT

j_gene: TRBJ2-7
v_gene: TRBV7-2
abundance: many
d_gene: NA
CDR3aa: CASRLTYEQYF
CDR3nt: TGTGCCAGCAGACTTACCTACGAGCAGTACTTC

j_gene: TRBJ2-1
v_gene: TRBV3-1
abundance: many
d_gene: TRBD2
CDR3aa: CASSQVLAIYNEQFF
CDR3nt: TGTGCCAGCAGCCAAGTACTAGCGATCTACAATGAGCAGTTCTTC

j_gene: TRBJ1-6
v_gene: TRBV10-3
abundance: many
d_gene: NA
CDR3aa: CAISDSLRTSTLNSPLHF
CDR3nt: TGTGCCATCAGTGACTCTCTTCGGACCAGCACACTAAATTCACCCCTCCACTTT